This is a list of T cell receptor beta chains from one sample in a study of T cell changes during pregnancy in multiple sclerosis. Sequenced by immunoSEQ multiplex PCR; TCRdb stores in-frame clones only, minus some. The data contain about 85,000 clones, roughly 90% of them singletons. Sample: peripheral blood, taken in the first trimester of pregnancy. These receptors all come from a female donor with multiple sclerosis, enrolled in a pregnancy study. Each CDR3 is given with its conserved first and last residue. Fields, in order: D gene, clone size, J gene, V gene, CDR3 protein. A D gene is named only where the DNA matches it firmly. Size is omitted from some rows. Given values are once, few, many or a class for expanded clones.

TRBD2	.	TRBJ2-7	TRBV5-1	CASTGRENEQYF
.	.	TRBJ2-5	TRBV5-1	CASSLGAGPRTQYF
.	.	TRBJ1-4	TRBV4-3	CASSEEEGFHEKLFF
TRBD1	.	TRBJ2-7	TRBV7-2	CASSLTGTGGTYEQYF
.	.	TRBJ2-7	TRBV6-1	CASSERGDPHEQYF
TRBD1	.	TRBJ2-3	TRBV7-6	CASSHFDRGYRTDTQYF
.	.	TRBJ1-2	TRBV19	CASIPGGAGLSRGYTF
.	.	TRBJ2-7	TRBV7-6	CASSFLVGEPYEQYF
TRBD1	.	TRBJ1-6	TRBV27	CASSLGQGRTNSPLHF
.	.	TRBJ2-1	TRBV7-3	CASSSFRGAGNEQFF
.	.	TRBJ2-7	TRBV5-6	CASSLAIHEQYF
.	once	TRBJ2-7	TRBV12-5	CASGLISYEQYF
TRBD1	.	TRBJ2-7	TRBV5-4	CASGRQGRYEQYF
.	few	TRBJ1-1	TRBV18	CASSIRPDSEAFF
TRBD1	.	TRBJ1-1	TRBV28	CASSFRTPYRTGVEAFF
.	.	TRBJ2-7	TRBV6-1	CASSVSTDSAYEQYF
.	.	TRBJ2-7	TRBV27	CASSFQLRDMKYF
TRBD2	.	TRBJ2-1	TRBV14	CASSPGLAGEGSYNEQFF
TRBD1	.	TRBJ1-2	TRBV6-5	CASTHRQGVFGGYTF
.	.	TRBJ1-2	TRBV7-2	CASSLAGGVGYTF